A selection of T cell receptor beta chains follows, all from one sample in a study of OX40 agonist ivuxolimab in advanced cancers. Generated by immunoSEQ multiplex PCR, the TCRdb table keeps only in-frame clones and is missing some. The table records around 14,000 clones, approximately 70% of them present only once. This material consisted of CD4+ or CD8+ T cells sorted from blood, taken in a trial of the OX40 agonist ivuxolimab. These receptors were taken from an adult with an advanced solid tumor such as melanoma, head and neck, liver or kidney cancer. Both conserved end residues are part of each CDR3. A D gene is named only where the DNA matches it firmly. Clone size, where shown, is once, few, many, or a class for clones that have expanded.

d_call: TRBD2; v_call: TRBV9; clone_size: NA; j_call: TRBJ2-7; cdr3_nt: TGTGCCAGCAGTGGGACTAGCGGGACCGAGCAGTACTTC; cdr3_aa: CASSGTSGTEQYF
d_call: NA; v_call: TRBV15; clone_size: many; j_call: TRBJ2-2; cdr3_nt: TGTGCCACCAGCAGTTTCAGGGGTCCCCTGGGCACCGGGGAGCTGTTTTTT; cdr3_aa: CATSSFRGPLGTGELFF
d_call: NA; v_call: TRBV27; clone_size: few; j_call: TRBJ2-4; cdr3_nt: TGTGCCAGCAGTGCCTCGGGACATTCGGGCGGTGACATTCAGTACTTC; cdr3_aa: CASSASGHSGGDIQYF
d_call: NA; v_call: TRBV11-2; clone_size: NA; j_call: TRBJ2-3; cdr3_nt: TGTGCCAGCAGCCTCCATTCCGGGGGCTCTTCAGATACGCAGTATTTT; cdr3_aa: CASSLHSGGSSDTQYF
d_call: NA; v_call: TRBV5-6; clone_size: NA; j_call: TRBJ2-7; cdr3_nt: TGTGCCAGCAGCGAGCTTCTTGGACCCTTCTCCTACGAGCAGTACTTC; cdr3_aa: CASSELLGPFSYEQYF
d_call: TRBD2; v_call: TRBV5-1; clone_size: NA; j_call: TRBJ2-7; cdr3_nt: TGCGCCAGCAGCTTGATCGAGCGGGAGTTTCACGAGCAGTACTTC; cdr3_aa: CASSLIEREFHEQYF
d_call: NA; v_call: TRBV11-2; clone_size: NA; j_call: TRBJ1-1; cdr3_nt: TGTGCCAGCAGCTTAATCTCCAGGGGTCTCGACACTGAAGCTTTCTTT; cdr3_aa: CASSLISRGLDTEAFF
d_call: NA; v_call: TRBV27; clone_size: few; j_call: TRBJ1-1; cdr3_nt: TGTGCCAGCAGTTTATCTTCCGGGTCTGAAGCTTTCTTT; cdr3_aa: CASSLSSGSEAFF
d_call: TRBD1; v_call: TRBV2; clone_size: NA; j_call: TRBJ2-2; cdr3_nt: TGTGCCAGAACAGGGGGCAAGAACGGGGAGCTGTTTTTT; cdr3_aa: CARTGGKNGELFF
d_call: TRBD2; v_call: TRBV7-9; clone_size: NA; j_call: TRBJ2-5; cdr3_nt: TGTGCCAGCAGCTTCGGGCTAGCGGGAGGGCCGGGGGAGACCCAGTACTTC; cdr3_aa: CASSFGLAGGPGETQYF
d_call: NA; v_call: TRBV5-4; clone_size: NA; j_call: TRBJ2-1; cdr3_nt: TGTGCCAGCAGCTTGGGACTAAACTCCTACAATGAGCAGTTCTTC; cdr3_aa: CASSLGLNSYNEQFF
d_call: TRBD1; v_call: TRBV13; clone_size: medium-sized; j_call: TRBJ1-1; cdr3_nt: TGTGCCAGCAGCCGCGGACAGGCTGAAGCTTTCTTT; cdr3_aa: CASSRGQAEAFF
d_call: NA; v_call: TRBV13; clone_size: NA; j_call: TRBJ2-7; cdr3_nt: TGTGCCAGCAGCCCCCTCAGCATTCTAAATTCCTACGAGCAGTACTTC; cdr3_aa: CASSPLSILNSYEQYF
d_call: NA; v_call: TRBV15; clone_size: NA; j_call: TRBJ1-2; cdr3_nt: TGTGCCACCACAGGAGACGCTAACTATGGCTACACCTTC; cdr3_aa: CATTGDANYGYTF
d_call: TRBD2; v_call: TRBV27; clone_size: NA; j_call: TRBJ2-3; cdr3_nt: TGTGCCAGCAGCGTAGCGGGCCCGACAGATACGCAGTATTTT; cdr3_aa: CASSVAGPTDTQYF
d_call: TRBD2; v_call: TRBV19; clone_size: few; j_call: TRBJ2-5; cdr3_nt: TGTGCCAGTAGTACAGCGGGAGGGCCCCGAGAGACCCAGTACTTC; cdr3_aa: CASSTAGGPRETQYF
d_call: TRBD2; v_call: TRBV9; clone_size: NA; j_call: TRBJ2-7; cdr3_nt: TGTGCCAGCAGCGTAGGCGGGAGGGGATACGAGCAGTACTTC; cdr3_aa: CASSVGGRGYEQYF
d_call: NA; v_call: TRBV27; clone_size: NA; j_call: TRBJ1-2; cdr3_nt: TGTGCCAGCACCCGGGGGAAGGGCTATGGCTACACCTTC; cdr3_aa: CASTRGKGYGYTF
d_call: NA; v_call: TRBV9; clone_size: medium-sized; j_call: TRBJ2-1; cdr3_nt: TGTGCCAGCAGCGTAGCAACCCTAGTAAGCAATGAGCAGTTCTTC; cdr3_aa: CASSVATLVSNEQFF
d_call: NA; v_call: TRBV29-1; clone_size: NA; j_call: TRBJ2-7; cdr3_nt: TGCAGCGTTGTGGGGGCGAGGGGCGAGCAGTACTTC; cdr3_aa: CSVVGARGEQYF
d_call: NA; v_call: TRBV9; clone_size: NA; j_call: TRBJ2-5; cdr3_nt: TGTGCCAGCAGCGCGGGGACTCTGAGTAGGGAGACCCAGTACTTC; cdr3_aa: CASSAGTLSRETQYF
d_call: TRBD2; v_call: TRBV19; clone_size: NA; j_call: TRBJ2-7; cdr3_nt: TGTGCCAGTAGTATAGATCCCAAACCTAGCGGGAGGAACGAGCAGTACTTC; cdr3_aa: CASSIDPKPSGRNEQYF
d_call: TRBD2; v_call: TRBV11-2; clone_size: few; j_call: TRBJ2-7; cdr3_nt: TGTGCCAGCAGCTTAGACAGGACTAGCGGGTCTTACGAGCAGTACTTC; cdr3_aa: CASSLDRTSGSYEQYF
d_call: TRBD2; v_call: TRBV13; clone_size: many; j_call: TRBJ2-7; cdr3_nt: TGTGCCAGCAGCTTAGGCCGTTTGGCGCGGGAGACGGCCTACGAGCAGTACTTC; cdr3_aa: CASSLGRLARETAYEQYF
d_call: TRBD1; v_call: TRBV4-1; clone_size: NA; j_call: TRBJ2-7; cdr3_nt: TGCGCCAGCAGCCTCCAGAAGGTGGGACAGGGTTCCTACGAGCAGTACTTC; cdr3_aa: CASSLQKVGQGSYEQYF
d_call: NA; v_call: TRBV29-1; clone_size: NA; j_call: TRBJ2-7; cdr3_nt: TGCAGCGTCCTGGGAGACGAGCAGTACTTC; cdr3_aa: CSVLGDEQYF
d_call: NA; v_call: TRBV30; clone_size: NA; j_call: TRBJ1-3; cdr3_nt: TGTGCCTGGAAAGGGATTGGAAACACCATATATTTT; cdr3_aa: CAWKGIGNTIYF
d_call: NA; v_call: TRBV6-1; clone_size: few; j_call: TRBJ1-2; cdr3_nt: TGTGCCAGCAGCCCATCCCTCACCTACTATGGCTACACCTTC; cdr3_aa: CASSPSLTYYGYTF
d_call: NA; v_call: TRBV7-9; clone_size: NA; j_call: TRBJ1-1; cdr3_nt: TGTGCCAGCAGCTTAGTTGGAGGTCCGGCCTTGGACACTGAAGCTTTCTTT; cdr3_aa: CASSLVGGPALDTEAFF
d_call: NA; v_call: TRBV27; clone_size: NA; j_call: TRBJ2-2; cdr3_nt: TGTGCCAGCAGTTTAGGGGCCGCCACCGGGGAGCTGTTTTTT; cdr3_aa: CASSLGAATGELFF
d_call: TRBD2; v_call: TRBV5-1; clone_size: NA; j_call: TRBJ2-7; cdr3_nt: TGCGCCAGCAGCTTGGTGCTAGCGGGCTACGAGCAGTACTTC; cdr3_aa: CASSLVLAGYEQYF
d_call: NA; v_call: TRBV27; clone_size: NA; j_call: TRBJ2-7; cdr3_nt: TGTGCCAGCAGTTTGGGGATCGATTACGAGCAGTACTTC; cdr3_aa: CASSLGIDYEQYF
d_call: NA; v_call: TRBV6-5; clone_size: NA; j_call: TRBJ2-7; cdr3_nt: TGTGCCAGCAGACAAGGTACAGGAGCGCCCTACGAGCAGTACTTC; cdr3_aa: CASRQGTGAPYEQYF
d_call: NA; v_call: TRBV7-7; clone_size: NA; j_call: TRBJ2-1; cdr3_nt: TGTGCTAGCAGCTGGGGGGTAGATGAGCAGTTCTTC; cdr3_aa: CASSWGVDEQFF
d_call: NA; v_call: TRBV27; clone_size: few; j_call: TRBJ1-2; cdr3_nt: TGTGCCAGCACCCCCCGGGGGGGGGACTATGGCTACACCTTC; cdr3_aa: CASTPRGGDYGYTF
d_call: NA; v_call: TRBV7-9; clone_size: NA; j_call: TRBJ2-7; cdr3_nt: TGTGCCAGCAGCTTAGCTTCAAATTACGAGCAGTACTTC; cdr3_aa: CASSLASNYEQYF
d_call: NA; v_call: TRBV6-5; clone_size: NA; j_call: TRBJ2-7; cdr3_nt: TGTGCCAGCAGTTCCGCGGACTACGAGCAGTACTTC; cdr3_aa: CASSSADYEQYF